The 18 T cell receptor beta chains listed next were all sequenced from one sample in a study of T cell changes during pregnancy in multiple sclerosis. Data came from immunoSEQ multiplex PCR; TCRdb stores just in-frame clones and leaves some out. The table records tens of thousands of clones, roughly nine tenths of them present only once. The sample was CD8+ T cells from peripheral blood mononuclear cells, taken before pregnancy. The receptor set was obtained from a female donor with multiple sclerosis, enrolled in a pregnancy study.

V usage is TRBV7-3 and J usage is TRBJ1-1; TRBD1 aligns across 7 bases. CDR1 and CDR2 (germline): SGHTA, FQGTGA. V gave up 2 bases and J gave up 5 bases; unmatched junction bases: 5. The CDR3 totals 14 residues. CDR3 sequence: CASSLGPGGTEAFF. For the CDR3, the DNA is TGTGCCAGCAGCTTAGGCCCAGGGGGAACTGAAGCTTTCTTT.

The chain recombines TRBV7-6 with TRBJ1-6; tentatively, D is TRBD1 (5 bases). Germline lookup yields CDR1 SGHVS and CDR2 FNYEAQ. V was shortened by 3 bases and J by 9 bases, with 12 bases between the two germline ends. This CDR3 is 14 amino acids long. CDR3 DNA: TGTGCCAGCAGCTTTGAAGGGGCAAGTTCACCCCTCCACTTT. Amino acids: CASSFEGASSPLHF.

This CDR3 reads CASSQTARGGNQPQHF. The CDR3 DNA reads TGTGCCAGTAGTCAAACGGCCCGGGGAGGGAATCAGCCCCAGCATTTT. The chain couples TRBV19 to TRBJ1-5; D is undetermined. CDR3 length: 16 amino acids. The V end lost 5 bases, the J end lost 4 bases, and 18 bases lay between the germline ends. CDR1 and CDR2 (germline): LNHDA, SQIVND (reference sequence).

This clone is a singleton in its sample. V usage is TRBV7-8 and J usage is TRBJ1-3; 9 bases are shared with TRBD1. The CDR3 runs 16 residues. CDR1 and CDR2 from the germline V gene are SGHVS and FQNEAQ. The J segment lost 3 bases and the V segment lost 3 bases, leaving 6 bases of the junction unmatched. The CDR3 coding sequence is TGTGCCAGCAGCTTTGAACAGGGGGCGCATGGAAACACCATATATTTT. It is translated as CASSFEQGAHGNTIYF.

The chain employs TRBV19 and TRBJ2-7, with a tentative D call TRBD2 (6 bases). Germline V gene sequence: CDR1 LNHDA, CDR2 SQIVND (reference sequence). V was shortened by 6 bases and J by 3 bases, with 18 bases between the two germline ends. This CDR3 spans 15 amino acids. CDR3 sequence reads: CASRQEGRGFYEQYF. CDR3 DNA: TGTGCCAGTAGACAGGAGGGAAGGGGCTTCTACGAGCAGTACTTC. Filled out from reference TRBV19 and TRBJ2-7, the complete variable domain reads DGGITQSPKYLFRKEGQNVTLSCEQNLNHDAMYWYRQDPGQGLRLIYYSQIVNDFQKGDIAEGYSVSREKKESFPLTVTSAQKNPTAFYLCASRQEGRGFYEQYFGPGTRLTVT.

This clone has a single count. The V and J genes are TRBV11-2 and TRBJ2-7; 10 positions match TRBD1. The CDR3 has 12 residues. J lost 6 bases, V lost 5 bases, and 1 base had no gene match. CDR1 and CDR2 (germline): SGHAT, FQNNGV. The CDR3 DNA follows: TGTGCCAGCAGCAGGGACAGGGGCGAGCAGTACTTC. This gives the protein CASSRDRGEQYF.

This sequence joins TRBV10-3 and TRBJ1-2, with 7 bases identical to TRBD1. Germline V gene data show CDR1 as ENHRY and CDR2 as SYGVKD. The CDR3 consists of 12 residues. In DNA, the CDR3 is TGTGCTACCCAAAACAGGGGTGATGGCTACACCTTC. Its translation: CATQNRGDGYTF.

The chain joins TRBV5-6 to TRBJ2-7, with unresolved D. The germline CDR1 and CDR2 sequences are SGHDT and YYEEEE. The CDR3 length is 13 residues. V lost 0 bases and J lost 7, with 11 bases in between. CDR3 in amino acids: CASSLEASWEQYF. The CDR3 region has the DNA TGTGCCAGCAGCTTGGAAGCCTCGTGGGAGCAGTACTTC.

The gene calls are TRBV5-6 and TRBJ2-1; 9 bases are shared with TRBD2. Trimming took 4 bases from V and 4 from J; bases not matched to a gene: 3. CDR1 is SGHDT and CDR2 is YYEEEE in the germline V gene. The CDR3 sequence is 14 residues long. CDR3 sequence (DNA): TGTGCCAGCAGCGGGACTAGCCAATACAATGAGCAGTTCTTC. This translates into CASSGTSQYNEQFF.

J is TRBJ1-2 and V is TRBV7-8; 8 bases align to TRBD1. CDR1 and CDR2 (germline): SGHVS, FQNEAQ. Trimming took 4 bases from V and 4 from J; bases not matched to a gene: 11. This CDR3 spans 16 amino acids. The DNA for the CDR3 is TGTGCCAGCAGCTGGACAGGGTTGGATTCTAGCTATGGCTACACCTTC. Its protein product is CASSWTGLDSSYGYTF.

This sequence joins TRBV6-6 and TRBJ2-1; D gene unclear. The germline CDR1 and CDR2 sequences are MNHNY and SVGAGI (reference sequence). The V and J ends lost 2 bases and 0 bases respectively, with 11 bases between them. The CDR3 length is 16 residues. As DNA, the CDR3 is TGTGCCAGCAGTTACCCGGAGAAGAGCTCCTACAATGAGCAGTTCTTC. Protein sequence: CASSYPEKSSYNEQFF.

The V call is TRBV6-4, the J call TRBJ1-2, with a weak D call TRBD1 (6 bases). Trimming took 0 bases from V and 7 from J, leaving 12 bases between them. The V gene's germline CDR1 is MRHNA and CDR2 SNTAGT. This CDR3 comprises 14 residues. This chain's CDR3 is CASSDSKTGGGYTF. The CDR3 DNA is TGTGCCAGCAGTGACTCGAAGACAGGCGGTGGCTACACCTTC.

The rearrangement joins TRBV5-6 to TRBJ2-2; TRBD2 aligns across 8 bases. V was clipped by 4 bases and J by 6 bases; unmatched bases: 5. Germline values: CDR1 SGHDT, CDR2 YYEEEE. The CDR3 sequence is 14 residues long. The CDR3 reads CASSHRGGPGELFF. In DNA form, the CDR3 reads TGTGCCAGCAGCCACCGGGGGGGCCCCGGGGAGCTGTTTTTT.

V is TRBV5-4 and J is TRBJ2-3; 11 bases are a match to TRBD2. Germline V lookup: CDR1 SGHNT, CDR2 YYREEE (reference sequence). The CDR3 has 15 amino acids. The ends lost 1 base at V and 3 bases at J; junction bases unmatched: 1. The CDR3 region is CASSLSSGGTDTQYF. CDR3 DNA sequence: TGTGCCAGCAGCTTGTCTAGCGGGGGGACAGATACGCAGTATTTT.

The chain is built from TRBV7-9 and TRBJ2-5; 7 nucleotides match TRBD1. V lost 1 base, J lost 5 bases, and 4 bases stayed unmatched. CDR1 and CDR2 from the germline V gene are SEHNR and FQNEAQ (reference sequence). The CDR3 extends over 14 amino acids. The CDR3: CASSLGTGGETQYF. CDR3 nucleotides: TGTGCCAGCAGCTTAGGGACAGGCGGGGAGACCCAGTACTTC.

The gene calls are TRBV6-5 and TRBJ1-5; weak D call: TRBD1 (5 bases). Germline V CDR1 and CDR2: MNHEY, SVGAGI. The CDR3 sequence is 14 residues long. V gave up 6 bases and J gave up 7 bases, with 16 bases separating them. DNA for the CDR3: TGTGCCAGCAGCCCCGGGGGGGTCAACCAGCCCCAGCATTTT. It codes for CASSPGGVNQPQHF.

In nucleotides, the CDR3 is TGCGCCAGCAGCCAGTTAGGAGGGAGAGGCAATGAGCAGTTCTTC. This codes for CASSQLGGRGNEQFF. The chain recombines TRBV4-3 with TRBJ2-1; a weak D match, TRBD2 (6 bases). The CDR3 covers 15 residues. CDR1 is LGHNA and CDR2 is YSLEER in the germline V gene. The ends were cut back, 3 bases at V and 6 bases at J, with 15 bases in the middle.

This chain uses TRBV4-1 with TRBJ2-1, with 13 positions matching TRBD2. The V gene end was trimmed by 1 base and the J gene end by 3 bases; junction bases not matched to a gene: 6. The germline CDR1 and CDR2 sequences are MGHRA and YSYEKL. CDR3 length: 18 amino acids. CDR3: CASSQAGGLAGVYNEQFF. Written as DNA, the CDR3 is TGCGCCAGCAGCCAAGCAGGAGGACTAGCGGGGGTCTACAATGAGCAGTTCTTC.